The 4 T cell receptor beta chains presented below share a single source sample, sequenced in a study of resident and recirculating memory T cells in vitiligo. Some clones are missing from TCRdb's copy, which holds only in-frame ones; the method was immunoSEQ multiplex PCR. This table holds roughly 40,000 clones, roughly 91% found once. Input material: blood. Receptors originate from a male donor with vitiligo.

The J gene is TRBJ1-1, the V gene TRBV29-1; no firm D call. The CDR3 has 12 amino acids. Looked up from germline, CDR1 is SQVTM and CDR2 is ANQGSEA. V lost 4 bases and J 11 bases, leaving 17 bases between the germline ends. As DNA, the CDR3 is TGCAGCGTTGTTGGGAGGGAGATTGGGGCTTTCTTT. Amino acids: CSVVGREIGAFF.

The rearrangement joins TRBV5-1 to TRBJ2-7, with D maybe TRBD1 (6 bases). The germline V gene has CDR1 SGHRS and CDR2 YFSETQ. The CDR3 consists of 14 residues. V was shortened by 4 bases and J by 2 bases, with 13 bases between the two germline ends. The CDR3 loop is CASSPQTGAYEQYF. The CDR3 bases are TGCGCCAGCAGCCCTCAGACAGGAGCCTACGAGCAGTACTTC.

The V and J genes are TRBV7-8 and TRBJ2-2; D may be TRBD2 (7 bases). Germline CDR1 SGHVS, CDR2 FQNEAQ. V gave up 7 bases and J gave up 1 base, with 16 bases separating them. The CDR3 length is 16 residues. The CDR3 protein is CASTLGGAGNTGELFF. The CDR3 coding sequence is TGTGCCAGCACCCTGGGGGGGGCCGGGAACACCGGGGAGCTGTTTTTT.

The V call is TRBV6-4, the J call TRBJ2-1; 8 bases are shared with TRBD1. Germline V CDR1 and CDR2: MRHNA, SNTAGT. The CDR3 extends over 15 amino acids. V was clipped by 6 bases and J by 4 bases; unmatched bases: 8. DNA of the CDR3: TGTGCCAGCAGCCCCAGACAGGGGCGATACAATGAGCAGTTCTTC. Amino acid sequence: CASSPRQGRYNEQFF.